A single sample gave rise to the 17 T cell receptor beta chains below, sequenced in a study of cytomegalovirus exposure and HLA in healthy donors. PCR was performed using 60 Vbeta and 13 Jbeta primers. Some clones are missing from TCRdb's copy, which holds only in-frame ones; the method was immunoSEQ multiplex PCR. Of 150,000 to 200,000 clones in the sample, 80% to 85% were seen once. Material: PBMCs. These receptors were collected from a woman in her 30s in good health and CMV-seronegative.

This chain connects TRBV5-1 to TRBJ1-1; TRBD1 might be the D (6 bases). V dropped 4 bases and J dropped 6 bases, with 16 bases sitting between them. Germline-derived CDR1 and CDR2 are SGHRS and YFSETQ. This CDR3 has 14 amino acids. The CDR3: CASSPITGISEAFF. The CDR3 coding sequence is TGCGCCAGCAGCCCGATCACAGGGATCTCTGAAGCTTTCTTT. Looking up the rest from reference TRBV5-1 and TRBJ1-1 gives the full variable domain: KAGVTQTPRYLIKTRGQQVTLSCSPISGHRSVSWYQQTPGQGLQFLFEYFSETQRNKGNFPGRFSGRQFSNSRSEMNVSTLELGDSALYLCASSPITGISEAFFGQGTRLTVV.

J is TRBJ2-7 and V is TRBV10-3, with TRBD1 matching 11 bases. Germline values: CDR1 ENHRY, CDR2 SYGVKD. V was pared by 6 bases and J by 3 bases, with 4 bases of the junction left unmatched. This CDR3 region has 14 residues. This CDR3 reads CAIRPGQGVYEQYF. The CDR3, as DNA: TGTGCCATCAGGCCGGGACAGGGGGTCTACGAGCAGTACTTC.

The rearrangement uses TRBV28 and TRBJ2-1; D is ambiguous. Germline-derived CDR1 and CDR2 are MDHEN and SYDVKM. Deletions cut 1 base from V and 15 bases from J, with 13 bases between. This CDR3 has 12 amino acids. The CDR3 DNA reads as TGTGCCAGCAGTTTATTAGCCGGCAACCCGTTCTTC. It specifies CASSLLAGNPFF.

J is TRBJ2-1 and V is TRBV7-2, with 13 nucleotides matching TRBD2. The CDR3 is 16 residues long. J was trimmed by 8 bases and V by 5 bases; bases with no gene match: 9. Per germline, CDR1 SGHTA and CDR2 FQGNSA. In nucleotides, the CDR3 is TGTGCCAGCAGCACATATACTAGCGGGGGGGGTTATGAGCAGTTCTTC. It is translated as CASSTYTSGGGYEQFF.

This clone was recorded once. This chain uses TRBV29-1 with TRBJ2-3; TRBD2 aligns across 7 bases. J was trimmed by 2 bases and V by 5 bases; bases with no gene match: 19. Germline loops: CDR1 SQVTM, CDR2 ANQGSEA. This CDR3 is 18 amino acids long. CDR3: CSVRTRIFAGELTDTQYF. In DNA form, the CDR3 reads TGCAGCGTTCGAACCCGAATTTTTGCGGGAGAACTCACAGATACGCAGTATTTT.

The V call is TRBV7-8, the J call TRBJ2-2, with D possibly TRBD1 on 8 matching bases. CDR3 length equals 18 residues. Trimming pared 2 bases from V and 1 base from J, leaving 17 bases between. The germline CDR1 and CDR2 sequences are SGHVS and FQNEAQ. CDR3 in DNA: TGTGCCAGCAGCTTAAGAGGGAGGGGGACAGGGAACACCGGGGAGCTGTTTTTT. It codes for CASSLRGRGTGNTGELFF. Complete variable domain (other parts from reference TRBV7-8 and TRBJ2-2): GAGVSQSPRYKVAKRGQDVALRCDPISGHVSLFWYQQALGQGPEFLTYFQNEAQLDKSGLPSDRFFAERPEGSVSTLKIQRTQQEDSAVYLCASSLRGRGTGNTGELFFGEGSRLTVL.

The V and J genes are TRBV28 and TRBJ2-3; 12 positions agree with TRBD2. This CDR3 contains 21 residues. CDR1 MDHEN and CDR2 SYDVKM come from the germline V gene. Trimming removed 5 bases from V and 0 bases from J; junction bases left unmatched: 18. The CDR3 region is CASSLPRGLRGLAGSTDTQYF. The CDR3 DNA sequence: TGTGCCAGCAGTCTTCCTCGGGGTTTACGGGGACTAGCGGGTAGCACAGATACGCAGTATTTT. The variable domain in full, completed from reference TRBV28 and TRBJ2-3, reads DVKVTQSSRYLVKRTGEKVFLECVQDMDHENMFWYRQDPGLGLRLIYFSYDVKMKEKGDIPEGYSVSREKKERFSLILESASTNQTSMYLCASSLPRGLRGLAGSTDTQYFGPGTRLTVL.

The V gene is TRBV7-3, the J gene TRBJ2-1, with 11 nucleotides matching TRBD2. The CDR3 covers 16 residues. The germline V gene encodes CDR1 SGHTA and CDR2 FQGTGA. V was clipped by 6 bases and J by 7 bases; unmatched bases: 11. CDR3 region: CASSRLAGSETNEQFF. The DNA of the CDR3 is TGTGCCAGCAGTCGACTAGCGGGATCCGAGACGAATGAGCAGTTCTTC.

This clone was seen just once. The chain joins TRBV4-3 to TRBJ2-5, with D perhaps TRBD2 (5 bases). The last part of the DNA fits TRBJ2-7 better; the J call may be wrong. CDR1 is LGHNA and CDR2 is YSLEER in the germline V gene. The CDR3 contains 18 residues. CDR3 loop: CASSQGWTFGPKGGEQYF. The CDR3 bases are TGCGCCAGCAGCCAAGGATGGACTTTCGGGCCGAAGGGTGGCGAGCAGTACTTC.

The chain recombines TRBV7-7 with TRBJ2-3; 9 bases align to TRBD1. Germline lookup yields CDR1 SSHAT and CDR2 FNYEAQ (reference sequence). With 5 bases clipped from V and 4 bases from J, the junction kept 4 bases outside the gene matches. The CDR3 covers 14 residues. CDR3 in DNA: TGTGCCAGCAGCCCCCGGACAGGGGCAGATACGCAGTATTTT. It translates to CASSPRTGADTQYF.

On this clone itself: At one boundary the junction diverges from the germline segment, which might be a read error. The CDR3 is CARRGGQLLKNSQYF. The CDR3, as DNA: TGTGCCAGAAGGGGGGGACAGCTACTAAAAAACAGTCAGTACTTC. The chain combines TRBV5-3 with TRBJ2-4; a weak D match, TRBD1 (7 bases). TRBV5-3 is given ORF status, its function remaining uncertain. This CDR3 spans 15 amino acids.

V and J are TRBV6-5 and TRBJ2-7, with 7 nucleotides matching TRBD1. The CDR3 spans 15 residues. V lost 6 bases to trimming and J lost 0 bases; unmatched junction nucleotides: 8. The germline V gene has CDR1 MNHEY and CDR2 SVGAGI. CDR3 residues: CASSLDRDSSYEQYF. In nucleotides, the CDR3 is TGTGCCAGCAGCCTCGACAGGGACAGCTCCTACGAGCAGTACTTC.

The gene calls are TRBV27 and TRBJ2-7; 7 bases are shared with TRBD2. V lost 3 bases to trimming and J lost 3 bases; unmatched junction nucleotides: 5. The CDR3 is 14 residues long. Germline V gene lookup returns CDR1 MNHEY and CDR2 SMNVEV (reference sequence). The CDR3 loop reads CASSFRGSGYEQYF. CDR3 DNA: TGTGCCAGCAGTTTTCGCGGGAGCGGCTACGAGCAGTACTTC.

The chain couples TRBV30 to TRBJ2-1; D not certain. Germline-derived CDR1 and CDR2 are GTSNPN and SVGIG (reference sequence). Trimming removed 7 bases at V and 2 bases at J, with 12 bases between. CDR3 size: 13 residues. CDR3 nucleotides: TGTGCCTTAATTAGAGTGACCTACAATGAGCAGTTCTTC. Its translation is CALIRVTYNEQFF. Looking up the rest from reference TRBV30 and TRBJ2-1 gives the full variable domain: SQTIHQWPATLVQPVGSPLSLECTVEGTSNPNLYWYRQAAGRGLQLLFYSVGIGQISSEVPQNLSASRPQDRQFILSSKKLLLSDSGFYLCALIRVTYNEQFFGPGTRLTVL.

V gene TRBV7-9 combines with J gene TRBJ2-1; maybe TRBD2 (5 bases). Trimming left V 0 bases short and J 2 bases short, with 8 bases between. Germline lookup yields CDR1 SEHNR and CDR2 FQNEAQ (reference sequence). The CDR3 sequence is 15 residues long. The CDR3 nucleotides are TGTGCCAGCAGCTTAGCGGGAGTTGCCTACAATGAGCAGTTCTTC. This sequence encodes CASSLAGVAYNEQFF.

The gene calls are TRBV10-3 and TRBJ2-7, with 10 bases lining up with TRBD1. The V segment lost 5 bases and the J segment 7 bases; nucleotides outside the gene matches: 8. The CDR3 length is 14 residues. Per the germline V gene, CDR1 is ENHRY and CDR2 is SYGVKD. CDR3: CAISPGTGEVEQYF. The CDR3 region has the DNA TGTGCCATCAGTCCCGGGACAGGGGAGGTAGAGCAGTACTTC.

The chain is built from TRBV5-1 and TRBJ2-1; possible D gene TRBD2, 6 bases. Germline CDR1 and CDR2: SGHRS and YFSETQ. The CDR3 spans 14 residues. V was pared by 4 bases and J by 7 bases, with 15 bases between. This chain's CDR3 is CASSRGTYGNEQFF. CDR3 in DNA: TGCGCCAGCAGCCGGGGGACGTACGGGAATGAGCAGTTCTTC.